Included here is one T cell receptor (beta chain) sequence, with context. PCR was performed a second time for about 7 to 12 cycles using a sample-barcoded 5' primer and a J-beta primer mix. TCRdb passed the 5' RACE reads through MiXCR, listing each CDR3 protein once. The repertoire holds 1.5 million or so distinct CDR3 sequences, with about 45% as singletons. Germline V CDR1 and CDR2: MNHNY, SVGAGI (reference sequence). This CDR3 contains 14 residues. V shed 1 base and J 7 bases; nucleotides not matched to a gene: 4. The source of the sample is a study of blood T cells in healthy people across ages. The chain carries TRBV6-6 and TRBJ1-1; 9 nucleotides line up with TRBD1. Source material: blood. This TCR came from a woman younger than 30 in good health. The CDR3 reads CASSYYRGQGEAFF. In DNA, the CDR3 is TGTGCCAGCAGTTACTACCGGGGACAGGGTGAAGCTTTCTTT.